Presented here are 25 T cell receptor beta chains from one specimen sequenced in a study of graft-versus-host responses after intestinal transplantation. Data came from immunoSEQ multiplex PCR; TCRdb stores just in-frame clones and leaves some out. The repertoire consists of about 150,000 clones, with 80% to 95% occurring once and the leading ten covering 0.19%. No antigen has been assigned to these receptors. The source was unstimulated CD4+ T cells sorted from spleen or lymph node cells, collected before intestinal transplant. All receptors derive from a human donor who received an intestinal transplant.

This chain links TRBV19 with TRBJ2-2; 13 nucleotides agree with TRBD2. The CDR3 is made up of 19 amino acids. Germline assignment: CDR1 LNHDA and CDR2 SQIVND (reference sequence). Losses at the gene ends were 6 bases for V and 1 base for J; bases not matched to a gene: 11. The CDR3 region has the DNA TGTGCCAGTAGCGAGGAGGGACTAGCGGGACAACTGAACACCGGGGAGCTGTTTTTT. Protein: CASSEEGLAGQLNTGELFF.

The V call is TRBV6-5, the J call TRBJ1-4; D is perhaps TRBD1 (5 bases). V was clipped by 2 bases and J by 5 bases, with 15 bases between them. Per the germline V gene, CDR1 is MNHEY and CDR2 is SVGAGI. The CDR3 has 16 amino acids. CDR3 nucleotide sequence: TGTGCCAGCAGTTACAGGGACCGAAGGGCCAATGAAAAACTGTTTTTT. It yields the protein CASSYRDRRANEKLFF.

The CDR3 loop is CASSGKGVRDNEQFF. The CDR3 nucleotides read TGTGCCAGCAGCGGAAAGGGGGTAAGGGACAATGAGCAGTTCTTC. This sequence joins TRBV27 and TRBJ2-1; possible D gene TRBD1, 6 bases. Trimming removed 6 bases at V and 5 bases at J, with 17 bases between. Germline assignment: CDR1 MNHEY and CDR2 SMNVEV (reference sequence). The CDR3 consists of 15 residues.

The genes are TRBV11-2 and TRBJ2-3; 8 bases are shared with TRBD2. The trim removed 0 bases at V and 0 bases at J, leaving 8 bases unmatched. From germline, CDR1 is SGHAT and CDR2 FQNNGV. There are 18 residues in the CDR3. CDR3 sequence reads: CASSLDTSGETSTDTQYF. DNA for the CDR3: TGTGCCAGCAGCTTAGATACTAGCGGAGAGACTAGCACAGATACGCAGTATTTT. The whole variable domain, filled in from reference TRBV11-2 and TRBJ2-3, reads EAGVAQSPRYKIIEKRQSVAFWCNPISGHATLYWYQQILGQGPKLLIQFQNNGVVDDSQLPKDRFSAERLKGVDSTLKIQPAKLEDSAVYLCASSLDTSGETSTDTQYFGPGTRLTVL.

The chain joins TRBV6-5 to TRBJ2-7; tentatively, D is TRBD1 (5 bases). Looked up from germline, CDR1 is MNHEY and CDR2 is SVGAGI. The CDR3 is 15 amino acids. Deletions cut 7 bases from V and 3 bases from J, with 19 bases between. This CDR3 is CASKRWRTGNYEQYF. CDR3 nucleotides: TGTGCCAGCAAAAGGTGGCGAACAGGAAACTACGAGCAGTACTTC.

The V call is TRBV10-3, the J call TRBJ2-7; 11 bases map to TRBD1. With 7 bases clipped from V and 3 bases from J, the junction kept 5 bases outside the gene matches. The CDR3 contains 14 residues. CDR1 is ENHRY and CDR2 is SYGVKD in the germline V gene. In DNA, the CDR3 is TGTGCCATCAATTCCGGGACAGGGGGCTACGAGCAGTACTTC. This translates into CAINSGTGGYEQYF.

In its sample, this clone was seen once. The genes are TRBV19 and TRBJ1-2; the D gene is possibly TRBD1 (5 bases). The length of the CDR3 is 15 residues. V shed 1 base and J shed 4 bases, with 13 bases lying between them. In germline, CDR1 is LNHDA, CDR2 SQIVND (reference sequence). In nucleotides, the CDR3 is TGTGCCAGTAGTATAGGACTGGGGGAAGGCTATGGCTACACCTTC. Residues: CASSIGLGEGYGYTF.

The CDR3 is CASSPGRPNTEAFF. As DNA, the CDR3 is TGTGCCAGCAGTCCAGGACGGCCGAACACTGAAGCTTTCTTT. This rearrangement joins TRBV27 to TRBJ1-1; no definite D call. This CDR3 spans 14 amino acids. Trimming pared 5 bases from V and 1 base from J, leaving 11 bases between. Per germline, CDR1 MNHEY and CDR2 SMNVEV (reference sequence).

This chain uses TRBV5-1 with TRBJ2-6, with 7 bases lining up with TRBD1. There are 16 residues in the CDR3. Germline CDR1 and CDR2: SGHRS and YFSETQ. J lost 3 bases, V lost 4 bases, and 7 bases had no gene match. The CDR3 reads CASSVDREFGANVLTF. The DNA of the CDR3 is TGCGCCAGCAGCGTAGACAGGGAATTTGGGGCCAACGTCCTGACTTTC.

This chain links TRBV11-2 with TRBJ2-7; tentatively, D is TRBD1 or TRBD2 (5 bases each). This CDR3 contains 14 residues. Germline values: CDR1 SGHAT, CDR2 FQNNGV. Trimming pared 4 bases from V and 6 bases from J, leaving 16 bases between. The CDR3 sequence: CASSSSWDPPEQYF. DNA of the CDR3: TGTGCCAGCAGCTCTAGCTGGGACCCGCCCGAGCAGTACTTC.

The chain carries TRBV11-1 and TRBJ1-2; 7 bases align to TRBD1. This CDR3 region has 15 residues. CDR1 and CDR2 (germline): SGHAT, FQDESV (reference sequence). After removal of 5 bases from V and 4 bases from J, the junction contained 10 bases not matched to a gene. The CDR3 region has the DNA TGTGCCAGCAGCCCAGGGAGGACAGGTCGCTATGGCTACACCTTC. Amino acid sequence: CASSPGRTGRYGYTF.

The gene calls are TRBV2 and TRBJ2-1; TRBD2 aligns across 14 bases. Looked up from germline, CDR1 is SNHLY and CDR2 is FYNNEI. The CDR3 covers 13 residues. V was clipped by 11 bases and J by 9 bases; unmatched bases: 6. CDR3 coding DNA: TGTGCCGGGGGACTAGCGGGAGATACTGAGCAGTTCTTC. It codes for CAGGLAGDTEQFF.

This clone was seen a single time. The V and J genes are TRBV30 and TRBJ2-7; D might be TRBD2 (5 bases). The CDR3 is made up of 13 amino acids. V shed 0 bases and J shed 7 bases, with 13 bases lying between them. Germline assignment: CDR1 GTSNPN and CDR2 SVGIG (reference sequence). This CDR3 reads CAWSVGLKEEQYF. The CDR3 DNA follows: TGTGCCTGGAGTGTAGGACTCAAGGAGGAGCAGTACTTC.

The chain carries TRBV19 and TRBJ1-5; the D gene is possibly TRBD1 (5 bases). Germline V gene lookup returns CDR1 LNHDA and CDR2 SQIVND (reference sequence). Trimming took 6 bases from V and 2 from J, leaving 8 bases between them. The CDR3 has 13 amino acids. The CDR3 region has the DNA TGTGCCAGTAGGGGGCCGGGCAATCAGCCCCAGCATTTT. The encoded protein is CASRGPGNQPQHF.

The gene calls are TRBV2 and TRBJ2-7; 7 nucleotides align to TRBD2. V was clipped by 0 bases and J by 3 bases; unmatched bases: 17. CDR1 and CDR2 from the germline V gene are SNHLY and FYNNEI. The CDR3 is 19 amino acids. The CDR3 protein is CASSEAVRGGDTSDYEQYF. The CDR3 DNA reads TGTGCCAGCAGTGAAGCAGTTCGGGGAGGGGATACCTCTGACTACGAGCAGTACTTC.

This clone has only one observation. The rearrangement links TRBV11-2 to TRBJ2-7; 16 nucleotides agree with TRBD2. The germline V gene encodes CDR1 SGHAT and CDR2 FQNNGV. This CDR3 region has 18 residues. Unmatched junction bases numbered 7, after V lost 0 bases and J lost 5 bases. The CDR3 DNA sequence: TGTGCCAGCAGCTTAGAGCGCGGGACTAGCGGGAGGGCAGACGAGCAGTACTTC. It is translated as CASSLERGTSGRADEQYF.

Comments on this clone: A read error may account for a junction end that differs from germline. The same CDR3 can be traced to other DNA sequences in this sample. The chain has TRBV28 and TRBJ1-5; D might be TRBD1 (5 bases). Per germline, CDR1 MDHEN and CDR2 SYDVKM. The CDR3 has 21 residues. The CDR3 loop reads CASSRGRRYSLRIDSNQPQHF. The CDR3 coding sequence is TGTGCCAGCAGTAGGGGACGGCGGTATTCCTTACGCATAGATAGCAACCAGCCCCAGCATTTT.

The chain is built from TRBV6-1 and TRBJ2-5, with D unclear. The germline gives CDR1 MNHNS, CDR2 SASEGT. Deletions cut 6 bases from V and 4 bases from J, with 18 bases between. The CDR3 totals 15 residues. The CDR3 is CASSRDPPAAETQYF. In DNA, the CDR3 is TGTGCCAGCAGCAGAGACCCTCCGGCGGCAGAGACCCAGTACTTC.

The chain employs TRBV5-6 and TRBJ1-5; 10 positions agree with TRBD1. V shed 3 bases, J shed 6 bases, and the junction held 9 bases outside the gene matches. Germline V lookup: CDR1 SGHDT, CDR2 YYEEEE. The CDR3 runs to 16 residues. For the CDR3, the DNA is TGTGCCAGCAGCTCAATAGGACAGGGGGTGAGTCAGCCCCAGCATTTT. Translating it yields CASSSIGQGVSQPQHF.

The chain carries TRBV19 and TRBJ2-2; TRBD1 or TRBD2 may be the D gene (5 bases each). Trimming removed 10 bases at V and 5 bases at J, with 14 bases between. Germline lookup yields CDR1 LNHDA and CDR2 SQIVND (reference sequence). CDR3 length: 13 residues. CDR3 nucleotides: TGTGCCACCTCCGGGACCCCAACCGGGGAGCTGTTTTTT. Translated: CATSGTPTGELFF.

The V and J genes are TRBV4-1 and TRBJ2-3; D may be TRBD2 (6 bases). This CDR3 spans 17 amino acids. Per the germline V gene, CDR1 is MGHRA and CDR2 is YSYEKL. The V end was cut by 0 bases, the J end by 3 bases, with 16 bases between. CDR3 sequence (DNA): TGCGCCAGCAGCCAAGAATCCCTTGCGGGAAGGACAGATACGCAGTATTTT. Encoded protein: CASSQESLAGRTDTQYF.

The V gene is TRBV21-1, the J gene TRBJ1-2; the table's D call TRBD1 went unverified against the DNA. TRBV21-1 is described as a pseudogene. The CDR3 length is 15 residues. The CDR3 protein is CASSKVGTGYYGYTF. The CDR3 nucleotides are TGTGCCAGCAGCAAAGTGGGGACAGGGTACTATGGCTACACCTTC.

The rearrangement uses TRBV20-1 and TRBJ2-4; D is unclear. Deletions cut 0 bases from V and 7 bases from J, with 4 bases between. The CDR3 totals 11 residues. Germline CDR1 DFQATT, CDR2 SNEGSKA (reference sequence). The DNA for the CDR3 is TGCAGTGCTAGAGAAGGTAACATTCAGTACTTC. Amino acids: CSAREGNIQYF.

The CDR3, as DNA: TGTGCCAGCAGCTATCGACAGGGAGAGACCCAGTACTTC. Its protein is CASSYRQGETQYF. This chain links TRBV28 with TRBJ2-5; 7 bases are shared with TRBD1. Germline-derived CDR1 and CDR2 are MDHEN and SYDVKM. V was pared by 6 bases and J by 4 bases, with 5 bases of the junction left unmatched. The CDR3 runs 13 residues.

V is TRBV27 and J is TRBJ2-1; D remains ambiguous. Germline V gene data show CDR1 as MNHEY and CDR2 as SMNVEV (reference sequence). V was cut by 6 bases and J by 2 bases, with 11 bases left in between. The CDR3 spans 14 residues. The CDR3 coding sequence is TGTGCCAGCAGCGCCCTAGAGGCCTACAATGAGCAGTTCTTC. The encoded protein is CASSALEAYNEQFF.